This TCR beta chain was observed in a study of T cells after yellow fever vaccination. TCRdb called the 5' RACE reads again in MiXCR, with one record for every CDR3 protein. The sample comprises some 350,000 distinct CDR3 sequences, around 10% of which are singletons, and roughly a sixth rests with the top ten. CDR1 and CDR2 (germline): MGHDK, SYGVNS. Trimming left V 7 bases short and J 3 bases short, with 18 bases between. This CDR3 is built from 15 residues. Notes on the study in general: Though weaker, the secondary response peaked faster, on day 5 versus 15. Clonotypes shared by both compartments, CD4 and CD8, made up a small share. Post-booster samples contained most primary-vaccination clones (more than 95% CD4, roughly 88% CD8).

Points on this clonotype: The target antigen is unknown.

Sequenced here: PBMCs, sampled on the day of the first yellow fever vaccination. The sequence came from a man aged 18 to 30 who received the YFV17D yellow fever vaccine. This rearrangement joins TRBV25-1 to TRBJ1-1; no clear D. CDR3 amino acids: CASKNRAGDHTEAFF. CDR3 in DNA: TGTGCCAGCAAAAACCGGGCAGGCGATCACACTGAAGCTTTCTTT.